This T cell receptor beta chain was sequenced for a study of lymphopenia after photon versus proton radiotherapy. This CDR3 region has 13 residues. From germline, CDR1 is MNHEY and CDR2 SVGAGI. Points on this clone: One junction end disagrees with the germline gene, perhaps due to a read error.

Using immunoSEQ multiplex PCR, the repertoire was profiled, and TCRdb retains in-frame clones only, with some absent. The sample records 25,000 to 30,000 clones, roughly 86% being singletons. The sequence was obtained from a woman aged 55-69 years with cholangiocarcinoma. Some clones in this sample may be carry-over from other donors' samples. The sequencing used peripheral blood, collected from a patient treated with proton-based radiotherapy. The rearrangement links TRBV6-5 to TRBJ1-1; D perhaps matches TRBD1 (5 bases). CDR3 sequence reads: CASSNHPRQSWGF. CDR3 nucleotides: TGTGCCAGCAGCAATCACCCTCGACAGTCGTGGGGATTT.